The source of this T cell receptor beta chain is a study of monozygotic twins with inflammatory bowel disease. Study results and caveats: For IBD patients, clonotypes shared with others were fewer than for healthy twins, especially with disease activity. Patients with IBD had less TCRbeta diversity (inverse Simpson) than their healthy co-twins.

One entry per CDR3 protein, without DNA, is what TCRdb gives after re-calling the 5' RACE reads. The sample table includes around 450,000 distinct CDR3 sequences. Comment on this clonotype: Its specificity is unknown.

Germline assignment: CDR1 DFQATT and CDR2 SNEGSKA (reference sequence). CDR3 size: 13 residues. The genes are TRBV20-1 and TRBJ1-4; TCRdb picks TRBD1, but there is no DNA to check that call. Sequenced input: blood. This TCR derives from a human donor with ulcerative colitis or Crohn's disease, or a healthy co-twin of an affected twin (not recorded which). The CDR3 protein is CSAYRGLNEKLFF.